Sequencing of this T cell receptor (beta chain) was carried out in a study of Ad26.COV2.S vaccination and SARS-CoV-2 variants. Study-level results: Analytic work on TCR breadth and depth might have understated the full extent of total T cell responses. Placebo recipients had lower spike-specific TCR breadth than vaccine recipients. Breadth measured for non-spike TCRs was similar across vaccine and placebo recipients.

Data came from immunoSEQ multiplex PCR; TCRdb stores just in-frame clones and leaves some out. The sample contains approximately 90,000 clones, approximately 81% of which appear only once. Trimming cost V 6 bases and J 1 base; bases outside gene matches: 12. Germline loops: CDR1 SQVTM, CDR2 ANQGSEA. The CDR3 has 17 amino acids. This clone came up a few times. Its target is unknown. The TCR originated in a human donor who had recovered from COVID-19. The input for sequencing was peripheral blood, taken after recovery from COVID-19. The rearrangement joins TRBV29-1 to TRBJ1-1, with 12 nucleotides matching TRBD1. The CDR3 DNA is TGCAGCGTGTGGGGGACCCGGGACAGGGGGCGGAACACTGAAGCTTTCTTT. Translating gives CSVWGTRDRGRNTEAFF.